This T cell receptor beta chain is from a study of PD-1 blockade in classical Hodgkin lymphoma (dated by TCRdb to between 2020 and 2021). A note on the overall study: Nivolumab dosing was 3 mg/kg intravenously every 2 weeks, continuing until either disease progression or unacceptable toxicity. To define a peripheral blood immune signature of response to PD-1 blockade in classical Hodgkin lymphoma, the study combined TCR beta sequencing with CyTOF.

Here is what the overall study found, with its caveats: A significant rise by C4D1 was seen in CD4+ but not CD8+ TCR diversity (p=0.0027 vs p=0.16), with the rise being most apparent in complete responders (p=0.02). The study was limited to a single clinical trial cohort, and causes of repertoire differences, possibly disease activity or prior therapy, remained undefined. Newly diagnosed patients were reported to have lower baseline TCR diversity than healthy donors, and relapsed/refractory patients were reported to have lower baseline TCR diversity still. Trial patients with a complete response had baseline diversity similar to that of newly diagnosed patients, while partial responders and progressors had significantly lower diversity. Diversity was lower in patients who began nivolumab less than 1 year after ASCT, so these patients were left out of later analyses to avoid confounding by immune reconstitution.

The sample's time point label, in plain terms: cycle 2 day 1 (C2D1) of nivolumab. Relapse after autologous stem cell transplantation had occurred in all trial patients, and cohorts A, B and C were distinguished by prior brentuximab vedotin exposure. The trial cohort comprised around 60 patients with relapsed/refractory classical Hodgkin lymphoma whose best overall responses were complete response, partial response or progressive disease. Trial patients were treated with single-agent nivolumab in the multi-cohort phase II CheckMate 205 trial. An independent review committee assessed best overall response using the 2007 International Working Group response criteria. Trial PBMCs were collected just before the start of nivolumab (C1D1) and during therapy at cycle 2 day 1 and cycle 4 day 1. After peripheral blood was drawn into 8 mL Vacutainer Cell Preparation Tubes, PBMCs were isolated by centrifugation and then cryopreserved.

V drops 2 bases and J drops 1 base, leaving 15 bases in between. The CDR3 sequence holds 17 residues, the cysteine and phenylalanine included. The sequence is cut down to CDR3 DNA, 51 bases in frame from base 1. CDR1 and CDR2, looked up from the germline V gene (reference sequence), are LNHDA and SQIVND. Genomic DNA was extracted with the Qiagen DNeasy kit from unsorted PBMCs and from negatively selected CD4+ and CD8+ fractions. TCR beta CDR3 regions were amplified by immunoSEQ multiplex PCR using primers annealing to V and J segments. A synthetic immune receptor repertoire was used to minimize amplification bias, and any residual bias was removed computationally once sequencing was done. For the original study's pipeline: Custom Python scripts were used to quantify repertoire diversity as the Shannon entropy index. The unsorted, CD4+ and CD8+ repertoires were each analyzed separately, with the exception of combined analyses, where CD4+ and CD8+ sequences were merged in silico. Clonal expansion was defined as at least a 2-fold frequency increase after treatment relative to C1D1, with a pseudocount of 0.5 for undetected baseline clones. Clones with 0 or 1 copy at C1D1 were classified as singleton clones, and clones with 2 or more copies were classified as non-singleton clones. Clones expanded in unsorted samples were labelled as CD4+, CD8+ or unknown by matching protein sequences in sorted samples from the same patient. Wilcoxon tests on paired samples were used to test changes in diversity from C1D1 to C4D1. TCRdb stores this immuneACCESS table with in-frame sequences only. Part of the clones is absent; in the studies checked, under half of the shortfall reflects unresolved V genes, and no reason is known for the rest. That table gives V, J and clone size, and the DNA gave D and trimming. Counted in this sample were over 60,000 clones; 70% to 80% of them appeared once. Jointly, the top ten make up approximately 9.1% of the sample.

As for this clone: Its antigen remains unidentified. One base away there is no much larger clone; base qualities are not given.

The V and J genes are TRBV19 and TRBJ1-5; the D gene is unclear. The sequence derives from a human donor with classical Hodgkin lymphoma. The sequencing used peripheral blood mononuclear cells (PBMCs), collected before the second cycle of nivolumab. The CDR3 region reads CASSITSRFISNQPQHF. In nucleotide form, the sequence is TGTGCCAGTAGTATAACATCGAGATTTATAAGCAATCAGCCCCAGCATTTT. Reference TRBV19 and TRBJ1-5 genes cover what lies past the CDR3, so the full variable domain is DGGITQSPKYLFRKEGQNVTLSCEQNLNHDAMYWYRQDPGQGLRLIYYSQIVNDFQKGDIAEGYSVSREKKESFPLTVTSAQKNPTAFYLCASSITSRFISNQPQHFGDGTRLSIL.